The present T cell receptor beta chain was sequenced within a study of T cells in Graves' hyperthyroidism and ophthalmopathy. Across the whole study: Blood from the periphery was taken at initial diagnosis, before any treatment.

TCR beta CDR3 regions were amplified from RNA transcripts. An initial round of RT-PCR targeting the TCR CDR3 relied on the HTBI primer set. MiXCR, run by TCRdb on the multiplex PCR reads, gives a single entry per CDR3 protein. This sample has approximately 590,000 distinct CDR3 sequences; about 15% occur once, and the top ten carry under 8%. CDR1 is SGHAT, CDR2 FQNNGV, per germline. The CDR3 spans 16 residues. J lost 2 bases, V lost 1 base, and 6 bases had no gene match. The origin of this receptor is a woman in her twenties or thirties with Graves' hyperthyroidism. The material sequenced was blood. The rearrangement uses TRBV11-2 and TRBJ2-7; 9 nucleotides align to TRBD1. The CDR3 spells CASSLGLRDRAYEQYF. The CDR3 DNA reads TGTGCCAGCAGCTTAGGTTTACGGGACAGGGCCTACGAGCAGTACTTC.